Listed here are 28 T cell receptor beta chains from one sample, sequenced in a study of cytomegalovirus exposure and HLA in healthy donors. PCR used 60 Vbeta primers and 13 Jbeta primers. Profiling relied on immunoSEQ multiplex PCR, and the TCRdb table lists in-frame clones only, not all of them. This table holds approximately 210,000 clones, roughly 85% found once. Sequencing was done on a sample of PBMCs. These receptors originate from a male donor in good health and CMV-seronegative.

The chain combines TRBV7-8 with TRBJ2-1, with 11 nucleotides matching TRBD2. The CDR3 runs to 16 residues. Germline V lookup: CDR1 SGHVS, CDR2 FQNEAQ. J lost 10 bases, V lost 1 base, and 9 bases had no gene match. CDR3 bases: TGTGCCAGCAGCTTAGGGGCTAGCGGGGGGAGGGGGGAGCAGTTCTTC. As protein: CASSLGASGGRGEQFF.

The V gene is TRBV15, the J gene TRBJ2-6, with TRBD1 matching over 10 bases. The CDR3 has 17 amino acids. The trim removed 7 bases at V and 0 bases at J, leaving 6 bases unmatched. From germline, CDR1 is LNHNV and CDR2 YYDKDF (reference sequence). CDR3: CATTRDRGSSGANVLTF. The CDR3 DNA is TGTGCCACCACCCGGGACAGGGGATCCTCTGGGGCCAACGTCCTGACTTTC.

This clone was recorded a few times. The genes are TRBV5-1 and TRBJ2-1; tentative D call: TRBD2 (7 bases). Deletions cut 1 base from V and 3 bases from J, with 20 bases between. The CDR3 has 18 amino acids. Germline CDR1 and CDR2: SGHRS and YFSETQ. The CDR3 nucleotides are TGCGCCAGCAGCTTGAGGTCGGGGGGCGTCACGGGCTACAATGAGCAGTTCTTC. Translating gives CASSLRSGGVTGYNEQFF.

The chain joins TRBV6-1 to TRBJ2-6; D is undetermined. The V gene's germline CDR1 is MNHNS and CDR2 SASEGT. V gave up 0 bases and J gave up 0 bases, with 18 bases separating them. This CDR3 comprises 20 residues. This CDR3 reads CASSEAWAGRINSGANVLTF. The CDR3 DNA sequence: TGTGCCAGCAGTGAAGCGTGGGCAGGCCGGATTAACTCTGGGGCCAACGTCCTGACTTTC.

The CDR3 loop reads CASSLQGAQETQYF. The CDR3 nucleotides read TGTGCCAGCAGCTTACAGGGGGCTCAAGAGACCCAGTACTTC. This chain joins TRBV7-7 and TRBJ2-5; TRBD1 matches at 8 bases. Trimming at V came to 2 bases and at J to 2 bases, leaving 1 base not matched to a gene. The CDR3 is made up of 14 amino acids. The V gene's germline CDR1 is SSHAT and CDR2 FNYEAQ (reference sequence). The whole variable domain, remainder taken from reference TRBV7-7 and TRBJ2-5, is GAGVSQSPRYKVTKRGQDVTLRCDPISSHATLYWYQQALGQGPEFLTYFNYEAQPDKSGLPSDRFSAERPEGSISTLTIQRTEQRDSAMYRCASSLQGAQETQYFGPGTRLLVL.

The chain joins TRBV19 to TRBJ2-7, with 8 positions matching TRBD1. CDR1 is LNHDA and CDR2 is SQIVND in the germline V gene (reference sequence). The CDR3 is 14 amino acids. Trimming took 5 bases from V and 3 from J; bases not matched to a gene: 6. The CDR3 DNA reads as TGTGCCAGTAGTCGTCGGACAGGGTACTACGAGCAGTACTTC. It is translated as CASSRRTGYYEQYF.

This rearrangement joins TRBV5-6 to TRBJ2-3; 9 bases match TRBD2. CDR1 and CDR2 (germline): SGHDT, YYEEEE. J was trimmed by 6 bases and V by 2 bases; bases with no gene match: 7. CDR3 length: 15 amino acids. Here the CDR3 DNA reads TGTGCCAGCAGCTTACCGGGACTAGCAGCCGATACGCAGTATTTT. As protein: CASSLPGLAADTQYF.

V usage is TRBV19 and J usage is TRBJ2-7, with D perhaps TRBD1 (5 bases). V was cut by 5 bases and J by 4 bases, with 9 bases left in between. This CDR3 is built from 12 residues. CDR1 is LNHDA and CDR2 is SQIVND in the germline V gene (reference sequence). The CDR3 here is CASSSTVYEQYF. CDR3 in DNA: TGTGCCAGTAGTTCGACAGTGTACGAGCAGTACTTC.

This clone has just one count. This chain links TRBV19 with TRBJ2-7; D might be TRBD1 (7 bases). The CDR3 totals 14 residues. CDR1 and CDR2 (germline): LNHDA, SQIVND (reference sequence). Trimming shortened V by 4 bases and J by 3 bases, and 13 bases separated the two germline ends. CDR3 sequence: CASSSAGQNYEQYF. The CDR3 DNA sequence: TGTGCCAGTAGTAGCGCGGGACAGAACTACGAGCAGTACTTC.

V and J are TRBV6-5 and TRBJ2-3, with 9 bases lining up with TRBD2. The junction had 8 bases not matched to a gene; V was cut back by 4 bases and J by 3 bases. CDR3 size: 16 residues. Germline V gene lookup returns CDR1 MNHEY and CDR2 SVGAGI. Here the CDR3 reads CASSWGGGALTDTQYF. Here the CDR3 DNA reads TGTGCCAGCAGTTGGGGCGGGGGGGCCTTAACAGATACGCAGTATTTT.

The sample holds one count of this clone. This sequence joins TRBV6-5 and TRBJ2-7, with TRBD1 matching over 9 bases. Trimming took 6 bases from V and 3 from J; bases not matched to a gene: 3. CDR1 and CDR2 from the germline V gene are MNHEY and SVGAGI. This CDR3 contains 13 residues. In DNA, the CDR3 is TGTGCCAGCAGCAGACAGGGGGTCTACGAGCAGTACTTC. This gives the protein CASSRQGVYEQYF.

The DNA of the CDR3 is TGTGCCAGCAGAACCAGCTACGAGCAGTACTTC. Residues: CASRTSYEQYF. The chain joins TRBV6-5 to TRBJ2-7; D not resolved. Germline CDR1 reads MNHEY; CDR2 reads SVGAGI. Trimming stripped 6 bases from V and 3 bases from J, with 6 bases between. The CDR3 consists of 11 residues.

V and J are TRBV5-8 and TRBJ1-6, with a possible D match to TRBD1 (5 bases). There are 15 residues in the CDR3. In germline, CDR1 is SGHTS, CDR2 YDEGEE. V gave up 3 bases and J gave up 10 bases, with 17 bases separating them. DNA for the CDR3: TGTGCCAGCAGCTCTCAGGCGGGGGTCTCGTCACCCCTCCACTTT. Translation gives CASSSQAGVSSPLHF.

The rearrangement joins TRBV30 to TRBJ1-2, with D possibly being TRBD1 (6 bases). V shed 3 bases and J shed 7 bases, with 12 bases lying between them. Germline V gene sequence: CDR1 GTSNPN, CDR2 SVGIG (reference sequence). This CDR3 spans 12 amino acids. CDR3 in amino acids: CAWRGGGGGYTF. The CDR3 DNA follows: TGTGCCTGGAGGGGAGGGGGAGGTGGCTACACCTTC.

V gene TRBV27 combines with J gene TRBJ2-2, with D possibly TRBD1 on 7 matching bases. The CDR3 is 15 amino acids. Germline CDR1 reads MNHEY; CDR2 reads SMNVEV (reference sequence). Trimming shortened V by 6 bases and J by 5 bases, and 16 bases separated the two germline ends. CDR3 sequence (DNA): TGTGCCAGCAGCCGCCCTCAGGGGGGAACCGGGGAGCTGTTTTTT. This gives the protein CASSRPQGGTGELFF.

The chain couples TRBV5-1 to TRBJ2-4, with 15 positions matching TRBD2. V shed 4 bases, J shed 0 bases, and the junction held 8 bases outside the gene matches. Germline values: CDR1 SGHRS, CDR2 YFSETQ. The CDR3 runs to 19 residues. This CDR3 reads CASSLGLAGGDVAKNIQYF. In DNA form, the CDR3 reads TGCGCCAGCAGCCTCGGACTAGCGGGAGGGGACGTAGCCAAAAACATTCAGTACTTC.

The chain is built from TRBV2 and TRBJ2-5, with 9 bases matching TRBD1. The CDR3 spans 17 residues. Per the germline V gene, CDR1 is SNHLY and CDR2 is FYNNEI. V lost 2 bases to trimming and J lost 3 bases; unmatched junction nucleotides: 10. CDR3 nucleotide sequence: TGTGCCAGCAGTGAACTACCTACAGGGACAGGGAAAGAGACCCAGTACTTC. It encodes CASSELPTGTGKETQYF.

The CDR3 region is CASRGQGGSTGELFF. The CDR3 DNA is TGTGCCAGCCGAGGACAGGGAGGAAGTACCGGGGAGCTGTTTTTT. The chain recombines TRBV7-3 with TRBJ2-2; 8 bases line up with TRBD1. CDR1 is SGHTA and CDR2 is FQGTGA in the germline V gene. The CDR3 is made up of 15 amino acids. After removal of 8 bases from V and 5 bases from J, the junction contained 10 bases not matched to a gene. Looking up the rest from reference TRBV7-3 and TRBJ2-2 gives the full variable domain: GAGVSQTPSNKVTEKGKYVELRCDPISGHTALYWYRQSLGQGPEFLIYFQGTGAADDSGLPNDRFFAVRPEGSVSTLKIQRTERGDSAVYLCASRGQGGSTGELFFGEGSRLTVL.

The chain joins TRBV11-3 to TRBJ2-1, with 7 positions matching TRBD1. Trimming at V came to 5 bases and at J to 8 bases, leaving 9 bases not matched to a gene. Germline V CDR1 and CDR2: SGHNT, YENEEA. The CDR3 loop spans 14 amino acids. The CDR3 nucleotides read TGTGCCAGCAGCCGACGACAGGGATCGGATGAGCAGTTCTTC. Encoded protein: CASSRRQGSDEQFF.

The V call is TRBV28, the J call TRBJ1-4; 7 positions match TRBD1. The CDR3 loop spans 14 amino acids. The V gene end was trimmed by 4 bases and the J gene end by 4 bases; junction bases not matched to a gene: 3. The germline V gene has CDR1 MDHEN and CDR2 SYDVKM. CDR3 region: CASSSGQSNEKLFF. The CDR3 DNA follows: TGTGCCAGCAGTTCGGGACAGAGTAATGAAAAACTGTTTTTT.

The gene calls are TRBV4-2 and TRBJ2-7; 9 positions agree with TRBD2. CDR3 size: 16 residues. Unmatched junction bases numbered 10, after V lost 3 bases and J lost 4 bases. Germline V gives CDR1 LGHNA, CDR2 YNFKEQ. The CDR3 is CASSHMGPGLAYEQYF. The CDR3 nucleotides are TGTGCCAGCAGCCATATGGGGCCGGGACTAGCATACGAGCAGTACTTC.

The chain has TRBV27 and TRBJ1-2; the match to TRBD1 covers 8 bases. V lost 0 bases, J lost 4 bases, and 7 bases stayed unmatched. This CDR3 has 16 residues. Germline V gene sequence: CDR1 MNHEY, CDR2 SMNVEV (reference sequence). This CDR3 reads CASSLSPGQGSYGYTF. The CDR3 DNA sequence: TGTGCCAGCAGTTTATCTCCCGGACAGGGTTCCTATGGCTACACCTTC.

The chain carries TRBV14 and TRBJ2-3, with TRBD1 matching over 10 bases. This CDR3 comprises 15 residues. V shed 2 bases, J shed 5 bases, and the junction held 4 bases outside the gene matches. Germline loops: CDR1 SGHDN, CDR2 FVKESK. The CDR3 region is CASSQRTGGVDTQYF. The DNA for the CDR3 is TGTGCCAGCAGCCAACGGACAGGGGGTGTAGATACGCAGTATTTT.

The genes are TRBV7-2 and TRBJ1-2; 9 bases are shared with TRBD1. The ends lost 7 bases at V and 8 bases at J; junction bases unmatched: 8. The CDR3 has 13 residues. Germline V lookup: CDR1 SGHTA, CDR2 FQGNSA. CDR3 loop: CASTGDRVGGYTF. CDR3 sequence (DNA): TGTGCCAGCACCGGGGACAGGGTAGGCGGCTACACCTTC.

J is TRBJ2-7 and V is TRBV5-1; 10 bases are a match to TRBD1. The germline gives CDR1 SGHRS, CDR2 YFSETQ. The CDR3 is 13 residues long. The J segment lost 5 bases and the V segment lost 7 bases, leaving 6 bases of the junction unmatched. The CDR3 coding sequence is TGCGCCAGCGGTAGACAGGGGGCCGACGAGCAGTACTTC. Protein product: CASGRQGADEQYF.

The CDR3 loop is CASRDSFQETQYF. CDR3 nucleotide sequence: TGTGCCAGCCGAGACAGTTTTCAAGAGACCCAGTACTTC. The rearrangement joins TRBV28 to TRBJ2-5; possible D gene TRBD1, 5 bases. CDR3 size: 13 residues. V was shortened by 8 bases and J by 2 bases, with 12 bases between the two germline ends. CDR1 and CDR2 from the germline V gene are MDHEN and SYDVKM.

The chain employs TRBV25-1 and TRBJ1-2; 8 bases are a match to TRBD1. CDR3 size: 13 residues. The germline V gene encodes CDR1 MGHDK and CDR2 SYGVNS. The V segment lost 2 bases and the J segment 9 bases; nucleotides outside the gene matches: 5. Here the CDR3 reads CASSEQGAGRYTF. In DNA, the CDR3 is TGTGCCAGCAGTGAACAGGGGGCGGGCCGCTACACCTTC.

In its sample, this clone was seen a few times. Here the CDR3 reads CASSLAKFGQGSQETQYF. As DNA, the CDR3 is TGCGCCAGCAGCTTGGCCAAATTTGGACAGGGAAGTCAAGAGACCCAGTACTTC. V usage is TRBV5-1 and J usage is TRBJ2-5; TRBD1 matches 8 bases. The V gene's germline CDR1 is SGHRS and CDR2 YFSETQ. The CDR3 length is 18 residues. Losses at the gene ends were 0 bases for V and 2 bases for J; bases not matched to a gene: 12.